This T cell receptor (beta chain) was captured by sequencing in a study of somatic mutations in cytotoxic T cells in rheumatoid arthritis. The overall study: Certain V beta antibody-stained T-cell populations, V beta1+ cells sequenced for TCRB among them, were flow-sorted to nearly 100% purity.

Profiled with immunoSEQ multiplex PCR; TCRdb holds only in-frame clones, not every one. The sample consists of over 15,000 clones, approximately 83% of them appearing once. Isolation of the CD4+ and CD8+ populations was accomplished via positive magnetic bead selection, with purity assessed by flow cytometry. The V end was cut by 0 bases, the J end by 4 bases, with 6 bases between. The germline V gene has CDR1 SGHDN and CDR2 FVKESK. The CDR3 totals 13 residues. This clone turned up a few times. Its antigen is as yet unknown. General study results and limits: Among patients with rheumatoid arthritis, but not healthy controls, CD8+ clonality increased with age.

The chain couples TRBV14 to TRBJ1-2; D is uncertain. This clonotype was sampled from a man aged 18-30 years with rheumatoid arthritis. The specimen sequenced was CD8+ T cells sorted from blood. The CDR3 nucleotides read TGTGCCAGCAGCCAAGATCGGCTCTATGGCTACACCTTC. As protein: CASSQDRLYGYTF.